The clone carrying this T cell receptor beta chain was seen a handful of times. What it recognizes is unknown. CDR1 is SGHDN, CDR2 FVKESK, per germline. This CDR3 region has 13 residues. This entry is derived from a study of CD8+ T cells in alopecia areata. On the study more broadly: Administration of oral tofacitinib to treated patients was at 5 to 10 mg twice daily.

Points from the study as a whole: Having just one nonresponder leaves the connection between baseline CD8+ expansion and response unresolved.

Extracted RNA was reverse transcribed, and the resulting cDNA served as sequencing template. Repertoires were generated with immunoSEQ multiplex PCR, while TCRdb's copy carries only in-frame clones and drops some. The sample records some 200,000 clones, 45% to 75% being singletons. The sample's treatment: oral pan-JAK inhibitor, 5-10 mg twice daily. J is TRBJ2-5 and V is TRBV14, with 8 bases lining up with TRBD1. The J call may be incorrect, as the DNA end agrees better with TRBJ2-7. Sequencing was performed on CD4+ T cells sorted from blood, taken at week 4, from a patient treated with tofacitinib. The sequence derives from a human donor with alopecia areata. The CDR3 DNA follows: TGTGCCAGCAGCCTATCACAGGGGGGCGAGCAGTACTTC. Amino acid sequence: CASSLSQGGEQYF.